Shown below are 2 T cell receptor beta chains from a single sample sequenced in a study of CD8 T cells in Susac syndrome. It was with random hexamers that about 0.45 to 1 ug RNA was reverse transcribed. TCRdb called the immunoSEQ multiplex PCR reads again in MiXCR, with one record for every CDR3 protein. The sample has about 400,000 distinct CDR3 sequences; more than 70% are singletons. Material: CD8+ T cells from PBMCs. The receptors shown here come from a human donor with multiple sclerosis.

This clonotype appeared a few times. The rearrangement joins TRBV25-1 to TRBJ2-7; tentatively, D is TRBD2 (6 bases). With 5 bases removed from V and 1 base from J, the gap between germline ends came to 15 bases. The CDR3 extends over 15 amino acids. Germline lookup yields CDR1 MGHDK and CDR2 SYGVNS. CDR3 in amino acids: CASSKFGSGSYEQYF. DNA of the CDR3: TGTGCCAGCAGTAAGTTCGGTAGCGGTTCCTACGAGCAGTACTTC.

This chain links TRBV7-6 with TRBJ2-7, with D unresolved. Trimming pared 2 bases from V and 2 bases from J, leaving 13 bases between. This CDR3 has 15 amino acids. The germline V gene has CDR1 SGHVS and CDR2 FNYEAQ. The CDR3 DNA sequence: TGTGCCAGCAGCTTATTGGCGGAACGTCCCTACGAGCAGTACTTC. Translation: CASSLLAERPYEQYF.